The entry that follows covers one T cell receptor (beta chain) sequence. No antigen is known for it. This CDR3 has 15 residues. V shed 7 bases, J shed 4 bases, and the junction held 9 bases outside the gene matches. From germline, CDR1 is SGHTA and CDR2 FQGNSA. These data originate in a study of T cell repertoires in cytomegalovirus infection. Study details: HLA-B-restricted CMV epitopes that are well studied, plus recently identified HLA-C-restricted ones, were used by the study.

TCRdb reanalysed the reads using MiXCR and keeps one entry per CDR3 protein. This table has just under 500,000 distinct CDR3 sequences, 33% appearing once. V is TRBV7-2 and J is TRBJ2-2; 7 bases are shared with TRBD1. Here the sequenced sample was cultured PBMCs, taken from culture after CMV antigen stimulation. The receptor was derived from a human donor in good health (CMV status not recorded). Some clones in this sample may be carry-over from other donors' samples. CDR3 residues: CASNRDRLTTGELFF. In DNA, the CDR3 is TGTGCCAGCAACCGGGACAGACTTACCACCGGGGAGCTGTTTTTT. Full variable domain (rest looked up from reference TRBV7-2 and TRBJ2-2): GAGVSQSPSNKVTEKGKDVELRCDPISGHTALYWYRQSLGQGLEFLIYFQGNSAPDKSGLPSDRFSAERTGGSVSTLTIQRTQQEDSAVYLCASNRDRLTTGELFFGEGSRLTVL.